These 5 T cell receptor beta chains share one sample of origin, sequenced in a study of shared T cell receptors in the human thymus. Assay: immunoSEQ multiplex PCR; the TCRdb copy retains only in-frame clones and omits some. The sample lists 450,000 to 650,000 clones, about 84% seen once, with more than 0.01% in the top ten. Separately, the same data were catalogued under a study of human thymus T cells.

Sequencing was carried out using thymocytes. The receptors stem from a boy under two years old with a congenital heart defect.

This clone has a handful of counts. J is TRBJ2-5 and V is TRBV29-1; 8 bases match TRBD1. Germline trimming cut 7 bases from V and 7 bases from J; bases unmatched to any gene: 5. The CDR3 spans 11 residues. Germline CDR1 and CDR2: SQVTM and ANQGSEA. The CDR3 spells CSGQGSATQYF. The CDR3 region has the DNA TGCAGCGGACAGGGGTCAGCGACCCAGTACTTC.

This sequence joins TRBV11-2 and TRBJ2-3; D gene unclear. The CDR3 sequence is 19 residues long. Per germline, CDR1 SGHAT and CDR2 FQNNGV. The germline V and J ends were trimmed by 0 bases and 6 bases, with 25 bases remaining between them. The CDR3 protein is CASSLDFPRVASSLDTQYF. CDR3 nucleotides: TGTGCCAGCAGCTTAGATTTCCCTCGGGTAGCAAGCTCCCTCGATACGCAGTATTTT.

The V gene is TRBV7-2, the J gene TRBJ2-7; D is perhaps TRBD1 (5 bases). CDR1 and CDR2 from the germline V gene are SGHTA and FQGNSA. CDR3 length: 14 residues. Trimming took off 5 bases at V and 3 bases at J, with 14 bases between the two ends. CDR3 sequence: CASSPGHHLYEQYF. CDR3 DNA: TGTGCCAGCAGCCCCGGACATCACCTCTACGAGCAGTACTTC.

The V gene is TRBV5-1, the J gene TRBJ2-7; the D gene is possibly TRBD1 (6 bases). This CDR3 region has 15 residues. V was trimmed by 1 base and J by 4 bases, leaving 15 bases between them. Per the germline V gene, CDR1 is SGHRS and CDR2 is YFSETQ. CDR3 loop: CASSLLVGGRYEQYF. Written as DNA, the CDR3 is TGCGCCAGCAGCTTGTTGGTTGGGGGCAGATACGAGCAGTACTTC.

Only one count was recorded for this clone. V is TRBV6-1 and J is TRBJ2-1; 14 nucleotides line up with TRBD2. This CDR3 contains 15 residues. V dropped 8 bases and J dropped 5; count of bases not matched to a gene: 5. Germline V gene data show CDR1 as MNHNS and CDR2 as SASEGT. CDR3 DNA: TGTGCCAGCTTGGAGACTAGCGGGAGGGACAATGAGCAGTTCTTC. Translated, it gives CASLETSGRDNEQFF.